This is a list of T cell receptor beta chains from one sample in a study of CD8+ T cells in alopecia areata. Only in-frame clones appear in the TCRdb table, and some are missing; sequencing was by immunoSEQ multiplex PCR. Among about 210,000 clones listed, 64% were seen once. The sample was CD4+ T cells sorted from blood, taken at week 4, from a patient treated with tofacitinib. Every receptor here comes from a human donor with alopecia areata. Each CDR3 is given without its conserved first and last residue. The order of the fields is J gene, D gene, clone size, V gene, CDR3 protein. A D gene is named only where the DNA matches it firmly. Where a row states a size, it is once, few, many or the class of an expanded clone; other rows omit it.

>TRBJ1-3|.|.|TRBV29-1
SVEEWRGNTIY
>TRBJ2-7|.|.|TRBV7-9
ASSPPRGTYYEQY
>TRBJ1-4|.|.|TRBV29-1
SVVRQEEGEKLF
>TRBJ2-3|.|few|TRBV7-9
ASSFTGKDTQY
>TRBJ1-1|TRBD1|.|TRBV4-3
ASSQDIRTGKTF
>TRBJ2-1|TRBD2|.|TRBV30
AWSTGTSGGNEQF
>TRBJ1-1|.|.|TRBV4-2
ASSQDWAFNTEAF
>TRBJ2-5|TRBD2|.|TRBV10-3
AISPGGETQY
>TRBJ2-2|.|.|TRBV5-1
ASRLDGNTGELF
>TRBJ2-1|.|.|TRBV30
TMTGLNEQF
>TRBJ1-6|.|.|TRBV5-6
ASSLDVNSPLH
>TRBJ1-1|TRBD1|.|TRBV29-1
SVEDGQAYTEAF
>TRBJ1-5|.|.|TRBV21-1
ASSTDDPTGGGLNQPQH
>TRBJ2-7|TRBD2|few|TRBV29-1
SVDGGGAHEQY
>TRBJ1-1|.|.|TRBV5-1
ASSFSQSNTEAF
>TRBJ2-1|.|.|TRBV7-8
ASTGLTYYNEQF
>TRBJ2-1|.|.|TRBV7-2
ASSLATSYEQF
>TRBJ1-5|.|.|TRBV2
ASVREYSNQPQH
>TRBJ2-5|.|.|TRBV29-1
SVGVGAGETQY
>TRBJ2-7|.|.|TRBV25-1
ASSDLGWSGGHEQY
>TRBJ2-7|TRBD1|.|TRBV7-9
ASSLVVRDRDYEQY
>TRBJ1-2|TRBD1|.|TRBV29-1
SVERDRDGYT
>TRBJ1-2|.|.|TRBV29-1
STQGYYGYT